Included here is one T cell receptor (beta chain) sequence, with context. The data originate from a study of control samples from healthy donors and cancer patients. The CDR3 covers 12 residues. Germline V CDR1 and CDR2: MNHEY, SMNVEV (reference sequence). V was clipped by 6 bases and J by 8 bases, with 12 bases between them. Repertoires were generated with immunoSEQ multiplex PCR, while TCRdb's copy carries only in-frame clones and drops some. Altogether roughly 64,000 clones are present, around nine tenths being singletons, with the ten largest covering 1% to 1.5%. The sequencing sample was made of PBMCs. This TCR derives from a woman aged 50 to 65 with colorectal cancer. The chain employs TRBV27 and TRBJ2-3; D tentatively fits TRBD1 or TRBD2 (5 bases each). The chain's CDR3 is CASRGTLGTQYF. CDR3 coding DNA: TGTGCCAGCAGGGGGACCTTAGGTACGCAGTATTTT.